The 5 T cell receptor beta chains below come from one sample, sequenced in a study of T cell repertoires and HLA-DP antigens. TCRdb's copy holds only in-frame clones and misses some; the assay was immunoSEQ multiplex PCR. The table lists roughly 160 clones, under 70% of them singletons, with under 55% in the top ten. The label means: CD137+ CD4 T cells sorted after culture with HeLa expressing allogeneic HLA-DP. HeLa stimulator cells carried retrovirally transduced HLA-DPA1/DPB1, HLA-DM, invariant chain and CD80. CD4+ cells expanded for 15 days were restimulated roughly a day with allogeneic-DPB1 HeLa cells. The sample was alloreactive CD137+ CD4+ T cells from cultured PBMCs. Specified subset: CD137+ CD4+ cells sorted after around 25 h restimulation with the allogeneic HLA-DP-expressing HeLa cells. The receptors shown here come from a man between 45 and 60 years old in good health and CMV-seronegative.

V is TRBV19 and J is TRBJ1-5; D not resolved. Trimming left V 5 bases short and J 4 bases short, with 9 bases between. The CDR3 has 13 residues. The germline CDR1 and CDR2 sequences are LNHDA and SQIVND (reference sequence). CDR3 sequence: CASSSRANQPQHF. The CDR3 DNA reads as TGTGCCAGTAGTTCCCGGGCGAATCAGCCCCAGCATTTT.

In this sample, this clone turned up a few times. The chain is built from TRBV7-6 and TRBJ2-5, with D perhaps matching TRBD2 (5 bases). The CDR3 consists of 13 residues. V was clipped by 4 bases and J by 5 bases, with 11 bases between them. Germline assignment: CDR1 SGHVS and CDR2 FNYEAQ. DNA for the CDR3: TGTGCCAGCAGCTCCCCCCCGGGGGAGACCCAGTACTTC. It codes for CASSSPPGETQYF.

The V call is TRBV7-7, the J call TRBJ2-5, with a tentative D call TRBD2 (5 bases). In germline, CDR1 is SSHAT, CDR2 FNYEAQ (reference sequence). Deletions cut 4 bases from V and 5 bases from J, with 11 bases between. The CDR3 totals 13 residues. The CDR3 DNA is TGTGCCAGCAGCTCCCCCCCGGGGGAGACCCAGTACTTC. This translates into CASSSPPGETQYF.

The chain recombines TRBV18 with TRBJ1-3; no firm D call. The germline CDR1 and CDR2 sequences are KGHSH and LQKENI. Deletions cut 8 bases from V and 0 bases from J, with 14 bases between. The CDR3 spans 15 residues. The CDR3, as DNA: TGTGCCAGCACCTCGACCTCGAGCTCTGGAAACACCATATATTTT. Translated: CASTSTSSSGNTIYF.

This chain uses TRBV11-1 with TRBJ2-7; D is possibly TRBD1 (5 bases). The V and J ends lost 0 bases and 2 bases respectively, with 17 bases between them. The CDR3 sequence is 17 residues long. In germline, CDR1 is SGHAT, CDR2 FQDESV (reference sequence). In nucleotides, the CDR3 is TGTGCCAGCAGCTTAGCCCACTTACGTCAGACAGCCTACGAGCAGTACTTC. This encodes CASSLAHLRQTAYEQYF.